The next 17 T cell receptor beta chains were all read from a single sample in a study of vaccination effects on CD4 cells after COVID-19. ViraFEST used viral peptide pools to expand antigen-specific CD4+ T cells before sequencing. When about ten days of culture had elapsed, CD4+ T cells were isolated. None of the vaccinated had previously contracted SARS-CoV-2, and their nucleocapsid antibodies tested negative. Assay used: immunoSEQ multiplex PCR; TCRdb lists only in-frame clones, some missing. The sample lists roughly 63,000 clones; 70% to 85% were seen once. Antigen specificity for these receptors is unknown. The sequencing here drew on CD4+ T cells from PBMCs cultured with HCoV-OC43 spike peptides, taken before COVID-19 vaccination. Documented subset: HCoV-OC43 spike overlapping peptide pool stimulation. The receptors were sampled from a human donor who received a COVID-19 vaccine.

The table lists this clone with a few counts. The chain recombines TRBV3-1 (or the pseudogene TRBV3-2) with TRBJ2-2; possible D gene TRBD2, 6 bases. Germline CDR1 reads LGHDT; CDR2 reads YNNKEL (reference sequence). The V end was cut by 4 bases, the J end by 2 bases, with 8 bases between. This CDR3 is 14 amino acids long. The DNA of the CDR3 is TGTGCCAGCAGCCGGCGGGACAACACCGGGGAGCTGTTTTTT. Amino acids: CASSRRDNTGELFF.

This chain joins TRBV2 and TRBJ2-4; D gene ambiguous. The germline CDR1 and CDR2 sequences are SNHLY and FYNNEI. The CDR3 sequence is 12 residues long. V lost 8 bases to trimming and J lost 6 bases, with 11 bases between them. The CDR3 DNA follows: TGTGCCAGCGTAGGGTCAAGAAACATTCAGTACTTC. This translates into CASVGSRNIQYF.

V usage is TRBV2 and J usage is TRBJ1-2; 9 bases map to TRBD1. CDR1 is SNHLY, CDR2 FYNNEI, per germline. This CDR3 is built from 14 residues. The V and J ends lost 3 bases and 9 bases, in that order; junction bases with no gene match: 8. The CDR3 protein is CASSDGTGSMSYTF. The CDR3 nucleotides are TGTGCCAGCAGTGATGGGACAGGGTCTATGAGCTACACCTTC.

The rearrangement links TRBV5-1 to TRBJ1-2, with D unclear. In germline, CDR1 is SGHRS, CDR2 YFSETQ. The CDR3 covers 16 residues. Deletions cut 0 bases from V and 2 bases from J, with 14 bases between. The CDR3 sequence is CASSLGLSDQNYGYTF. CDR3 in DNA: TGCGCCAGCAGCTTGGGTTTGTCAGATCAAAACTATGGCTACACCTTC.

This clone has only a few counts. V gene TRBV6-2 or TRBV6-3 combines with J gene TRBJ2-7; D perhaps matches TRBD1 (6 bases). The CDR3 contains 15 residues. CDR1 is MNHEY and CDR2 is SVGEGT in the germline V gene. Trimming removed 4 bases at V and 2 bases at J, with 15 bases between. CDR3 in DNA: TGTGCCAGCAGTTCCACCGGGACATCCACCTACGAGCAGTACGTC. Protein sequence: CASSSTGTSTYEQYV.

The rearrangement joins TRBV5-1 to TRBJ2-2, with 11 bases that match TRBD2. CDR1 is SGHRS and CDR2 is YFSETQ in the germline V gene. The CDR3 length is 15 residues. The V gene end was trimmed by 3 bases and the J gene end by 4 bases; junction bases not matched to a gene: 2. The CDR3 spells CASSSSGGTTGELFF. The CDR3 DNA is TGCGCCAGCAGCTCTAGCGGGGGGACCACCGGGGAGCTGTTTTTT.

The chain recombines TRBV6-5 with TRBJ2-3; no definite D call. The germline V and J ends were trimmed by 6 bases and 5 bases, with 12 bases remaining between them. The CDR3 is 13 amino acids. Germline V gene sequence: CDR1 MNHEY, CDR2 SVGAGI. The CDR3 DNA follows: TGTGCCAGCAGACTCCGGTTCGGAGATACGCAGTATTTT. It yields the protein CASRLRFGDTQYF.

The V call is TRBV2, the J call TRBJ2-7, with D perhaps matching TRBD1 (6 bases). Trimming stripped 9 bases from V and 7 bases from J, with 22 bases between. The V gene's germline CDR1 is SNHLY and CDR2 FYNNEI. The CDR3 sequence is 14 residues long. Here the CDR3 reads CASRDTGPVGEQYV. The CDR3 region has the DNA TGTGCCAGTAGGGACACGGGGCCTGTAGGGGAGCAGTACGTC.

This chain uses TRBV4-1 with TRBJ1-5; 7 nucleotides agree with TRBD1. The CDR3 consists of 17 residues. V trimming: 6 bases; J trimming: 0 bases; junction bases outside the gene matches: 11. Per the germline V gene, CDR1 is MGHRA and CDR2 is YSYEKL. CDR3 region: CASSEGGSLYSNQPQHF. The DNA of the CDR3 is TGCGCCAGCAGTGAAGGGGGCAGCCTTTATAGCAATCAGCCCCAGCATTTT.

J is TRBJ1-2 and V is TRBV5-4; D is perhaps TRBD1 (5 bases). V shed 2 bases and J shed 0 bases, with 8 bases lying between them. Germline V gene sequence: CDR1 SGHNT, CDR2 YYREEE (reference sequence). The CDR3 extends over 14 amino acids. CDR3 bases: TGTGCCAGCAGCTTAGGACAATCTAACTATGGCTACACCTTC. This translates into CASSLGQSNYGYTF.

This chain links TRBV7-2 with TRBJ1-2, with 9 bases fitting TRBD1. The CDR3 extends over 15 amino acids. The germline gives CDR1 SGHTA, CDR2 FQGNSA. Trimming cost V 3 bases and J 4 bases; bases outside gene matches: 6. CDR3 region: CASSFATGGGYGYTF. The CDR3 coding sequence is TGTGCCAGCAGCTTCGCCACAGGGGGCGGCTATGGCTACACCTTC.

This chain connects TRBV1 to TRBJ2-2; the D call of TRBD2 is as the table states it, not checked on the DNA. TRBV1 is a listed pseudogene. This CDR3 region has 17 residues. The CDR3 loop is CTSTWVSGGPWAGELFF. CDR3 bases: TGCACCAGCACTTGGGTTAGCGGGGGGCCCTGGGCCGGGGAGCTGTTTTTT.

The chain has TRBV6-1 and TRBJ1-5; D gene unclear. CDR3 length: 14 amino acids. V was trimmed by 1 base and J by 5 bases, leaving 9 bases between them. Germline assignment: CDR1 MNHNS and CDR2 SASEGT. The CDR3 coding sequence is TGTGCCAGCAGTGAAGGTAGCACTTATCAGCCCCAGCATTTT. Its protein is CASSEGSTYQPQHF.

The V gene is TRBV6-4, the J gene TRBJ2-1; TRBD1 matches at 8 bases. The germline V gene encodes CDR1 MRHNA and CDR2 SNTAGT. Trimming cost V 5 bases and J 9 bases; bases outside gene matches: 12. The CDR3 runs to 15 residues. In DNA, the CDR3 is TGTGCCAGCAGTCAAAATGGACAGGGCCTAAGTGAGCAGTTCTTC. This translates into CASSQNGQGLSEQFF.

The chain employs TRBV9 and TRBJ1-5, with D unclear. The CDR3 sequence is 15 residues long. CDR1 is SGDLS, CDR2 YYNGEE, per germline. The V end lost 0 bases, the J end lost 3 bases, and 10 bases lay between the germline ends. The DNA of the CDR3 is TGTGCCAGCAGCGTAGGTTCAGGATCCAATCAGCCCCAGCATTTT. Its protein product is CASSVGSGSNQPQHF.

The J gene is TRBJ1-1, the V gene TRBV3-1 (or the pseudogene TRBV3-2), with TRBD1 identical over 8 bases. CDR1 and CDR2 from the germline V gene are LGHDT and YNNKEL (reference sequence). CDR3 length equals 14 residues. V lost 5 bases, J lost 4 bases, and 6 bases stayed unmatched. The CDR3, as DNA: TGTGCCAGCAGCACATACAGGGGGGCCACTGAAGCTTTCTTT. Translation gives CASSTYRGATEAFF.

J is TRBJ1-3 and V is TRBV7-8, with D uncertain. This CDR3 comprises 15 residues. Germline CDR1 is SGHVS and CDR2 is FQNEAQ. V lost 1 base and J lost 0, with 7 bases in between. The CDR3 reads CASSLVSGSGNTIYF. The DNA of the CDR3 is TGTGCCAGCAGCTTAGTATCCGGCTCTGGAAACACCATATATTTT.